This T cell receptor (beta chain) appears in the sequencing data of a study of radiation and T cells in renal cell carcinoma. Study as a whole: Nephrectomy followed 15 Gy stereotactic body radiation by 4 weeks.

Time point defined: blood 2 weeks post-SBRT. Indicated treatment: 15 Gy SBRT to primary tumor, nephrectomy 4 weeks later. After SBRT, blood was collected at 2 and 4 weeks, plus baseline. Points on this clone: The antigen remains unidentified.

CDR1 is SGHNT and CDR2 is YENEEA in the germline V gene. With 4 bases clipped from V and 8 bases from J, the junction kept 3 bases outside the gene matches. This CDR3 region has 12 residues. Study results and caveats: In blood, top tumor clones expanded by 2 weeks, shrinking by 4. Without pretreatment biopsies, baseline tumor clonotype presence was undetermined.

Sequencing was performed with immunoSEQ multiplex PCR; in TCRdb, only in-frame clones are kept and a portion is missing. The sample shows some 120,000 clones, 88% of them seen only once. This receptor was obtained from a woman aged 70-85 years with renal cell carcinoma. The V and J genes are TRBV11-3 and TRBJ1-1, with 8 bases that match TRBD1. The sample in question was blood, obtained from a patient whose treatment included radiotherapy and nephrectomy. The CDR3 nucleotides are TGTGCCAGCAGCTCCCGGACAGGGGAAGCTTTCTTT. Translating gives CASSSRTGEAFF.